This T cell receptor beta chain was identified during a study of blood T cell repertoires in COVID-19 (TCRdb year 2020). For context, the study as a whole: Samples from collaborators originated in the United States, Italy and Spain and spanned both the acute and convalescent phases of COVID-19. A de-identified subject ID, COVID-19 status, age in years and sex were almost always included in the sample metadata. The repertoires were released in a freely available public database intended as a resource for research on the immune response to SARS-CoV-2. The samples were drawn from two sources: the first 160 participants of the ongoing ImmuneRACE study, and about 1,300 subjects contributed by 6 global collaborators. Where available, HLA class I and class II types were obtained from metadata supplied by the sample provider rather than from assay-based typing. Subjects who had been exposed to COVID-19, were actively infected with it, or had recovered from it provided the deeply sampled blood TCRbeta repertoires that made up the dataset. The material from the prospective study consisted of cDNA or gDNA derived from T cells, B-cell-depleted T cells, or PBMCs. Overall study results and their limits: Clinical and demographic metadata were provided uncurated, with the amount varying by source and participant.

The collaborating institutions used their own protocols to collect whole blood in K2EDTA tubes. For TCRbeta analysis, collaborators shipped samples as frozen whole blood, isolated PBMCs, or DNA extracted from either of those sample types. The immunoSEQ Assay, a bias-controlled multiplex PCR, was used to amplify TCRbeta CDR3 regions from genomic DNA. On the authors' methods: Within the assay, amplification of reference gene primers was used to estimate how many nucleated cells each sample contained. To quantify the absolute abundance of each unique TCRbeta CDR3 rearrangement, sequence reads were collapsed and filtered. For each sample, productive Simpson clonality was calculated by taking the square root of Simpson's diversity index across productive rearrangements. Imported from immuneACCESS, the table was reduced by TCRdb to in-frame sequences with V and J called. These copies leave out some clones; in studies compared against another copy, an unresolved V gene accounts for under half, and the cause of the remainder is not known. The D gene and trimming were derived from the DNA, and the V and J assignments and clone size from that table. Present in this sample are roughly 140,000 clones, 80% of which were seen just once. Of the sample, around 0.62% falls within the top ten clones.

According to the germline V gene, CDR1 reads LGHNA and CDR2 reads YNFKEQ. The CDR3 runs 17 amino acids, cysteine and phenylalanine included. Just the 51-base CDR3 DNA is kept, in frame starting at base 1. V is cut by 2 bases and J by 3 bases, and the space between the germline ends is 19 bases. With respect to this clone: Its antigen has not been determined. No per-base quality is available; no much larger clone lies one base away.

The TCR sequence derives from a man aged 55 to 69 with acute or convalescent COVID-19. The chain is encoded by TRBV4-2 joined to TRBJ1-1, with TRBD1 perhaps the D gene, on 6 matching bases. The sequenced sample consisted of peripheral blood. The CDR3 loop reads CASSQTFSGGRDTEAFF. The nucleotide sequence reads as follows: TGTGCCAGCAGCCAAACTTTCAGCGGGGGGCGAGACACTGAAGCTTTCTTT.